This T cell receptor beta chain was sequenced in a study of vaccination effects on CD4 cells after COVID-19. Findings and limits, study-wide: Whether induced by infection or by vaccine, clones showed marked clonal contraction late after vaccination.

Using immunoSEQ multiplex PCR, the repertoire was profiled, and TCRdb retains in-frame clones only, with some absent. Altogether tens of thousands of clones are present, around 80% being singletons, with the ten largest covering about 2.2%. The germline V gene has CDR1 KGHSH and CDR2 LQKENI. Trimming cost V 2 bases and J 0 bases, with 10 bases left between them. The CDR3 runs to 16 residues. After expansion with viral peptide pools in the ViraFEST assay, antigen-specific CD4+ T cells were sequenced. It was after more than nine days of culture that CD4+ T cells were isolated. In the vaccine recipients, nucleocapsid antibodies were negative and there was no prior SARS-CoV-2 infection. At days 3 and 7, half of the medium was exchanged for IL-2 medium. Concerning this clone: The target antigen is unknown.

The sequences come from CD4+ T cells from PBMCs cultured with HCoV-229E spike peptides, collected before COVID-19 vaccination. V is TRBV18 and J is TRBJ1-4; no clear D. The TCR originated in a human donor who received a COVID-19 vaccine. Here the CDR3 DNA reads TGTGCCAGCTCACCATACAAGGCCGCAACTAATGAAAAACTGTTTTTT. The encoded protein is CASSPYKAATNEKLFF.